The 22 T cell receptor beta chains below come from one sample, sequenced in a study of T cells expressing NK-cell markers. For each CDR3 protein, TCRdb gives one entry from its re-call of the 5' RACE reads, without DNA. The sample has over 150,000 distinct CDR3 sequences, and its top ten clones hold about 39%. Specimen: blood T cells: a sorted CD56 or NKG2C T cell subset, CD4+ or CD8+ T cells, or bulk PBMC T cells (not recorded which). Receptors originate from a woman in her forties or fifties in good health.

J is TRBJ1-4 and V is TRBV19. The CDR3 is 11 residues long. CDR1 and CDR2 (germline): LNHDA, SQIVND (reference sequence). CDR3 residues: CATEYSEKLFF.

The V gene is TRBV4-2, the J gene TRBJ1-5; the D gene TCRdb calls, TRBD1, cannot be checked with no DNA. CDR3 length: 19 residues. The germline V gene has CDR1 LGHNA and CDR2 YNFKEQ. CDR3: CASSQAGHPSEYSNQPQHF.

The CDR3: CASSSTGNTEAFF. This chain connects TRBV5-1 to TRBJ1-1. CDR1 is SGHRS and CDR2 is YFSETQ in the germline V gene. CDR3 length equals 13 residues.

The rearrangement uses TRBV27 and TRBJ2-1; TCRdb lists TRBD2, though no DNA is available to test this call. The CDR3 runs 17 residues. Per the germline V gene, CDR1 is MNHEY and CDR2 is SMNVEV (reference sequence). Here the CDR3 reads CASSSTWVWRTRNEQFF.

V usage is TRBV6-2 or TRBV6-3 and J usage is TRBJ2-1; TCRdb selects TRBD2, and the lack of DNA leaves this call unchecked. From germline, CDR1 is MNHEY and CDR2 SVGEGT. CDR3 length: 18 residues. The CDR3: CASSTLPWREVSYNEQFF.

The chain couples TRBV29-1 to TRBJ2-3. Per germline, CDR1 SQVTM and CDR2 ANQGSEA. The CDR3 covers 11 residues. This chain's CDR3 is CSATSTDTQYF.

Here the CDR3 reads CASSLAWGSEAFF. The chain employs TRBV7-9 and TRBJ1-1. This CDR3 contains 13 residues. CDR1 is SEHNR and CDR2 is FQNEAQ in the germline V gene (reference sequence).

The chain couples TRBV27 to TRBJ2-1. This CDR3 is 12 amino acids long. Germline V gives CDR1 MNHEY, CDR2 SMNVEV (reference sequence). CDR3 loop: CASGIWVNEQFF.

V is TRBV2 and J is TRBJ2-3. Germline V gives CDR1 SNHLY, CDR2 FYNNEI. This CDR3 contains 15 residues. The CDR3 sequence is CASSEGSLSTDTQYF.

The chain combines TRBV5-1 with TRBJ2-1; checking the TCRdb D call of TRBD2 is not possible without DNA. The V gene's germline CDR1 is SGHRS and CDR2 YFSETQ. This CDR3 is built from 18 residues. CDR3 amino acids: CASSLLAGGKSSYNEQFF.

V usage is TRBV27 and J usage is TRBJ2-1. Germline CDR1 MNHEY, CDR2 SMNVEV (reference sequence). The CDR3 totals 13 residues. The CDR3 reads CASSFSMVHEQFF.

This rearrangement joins TRBV24-1 to TRBJ2-1. Germline lookup yields CDR1 KGHDR and CDR2 SFDVKD. This CDR3 has 17 amino acids. The CDR3: CATSDLQAGPHYNEQFF.

This chain connects TRBV29-1 to TRBJ2-2; TCRdb reports TRBD1, a call that lacks DNA to check it against. This CDR3 comprises 13 residues. The germline V gene has CDR1 SQVTM and CDR2 ANQGSEA. CDR3 protein: CSAWTGATGELFF.

The CDR3 loop is CASSPSGGRGHEQFF. The chain combines TRBV7-3 with TRBJ2-1; no DNA is available, so the TRBD2 call from TCRdb remains unchecked. CDR1 and CDR2 (germline): SGHTA, FQGTGA. This CDR3 has 15 amino acids.

The V and J genes are TRBV7-3 and TRBJ2-1; with no DNA, the TCRdb D assignment of TRBD2 cannot be verified. The V gene's germline CDR1 is SGHTA and CDR2 FQGTGA. This CDR3 comprises 17 residues. The CDR3 sequence: CASSFSLLAGVQNEQFF.

The J gene is TRBJ2-7, the V gene TRBV6-2 or TRBV6-3; TCRdb selects TRBD2, and the lack of DNA leaves this call unchecked. CDR3 length equals 15 residues. The V gene's germline CDR1 is MNHEY and CDR2 SVGEGT. The CDR3 is CASSPVIGGNYEQYF.

The chain recombines TRBV11-2 with TRBJ1-6; checking the TCRdb D call of TRBD1 is not possible without DNA. The CDR3 spans 15 residues. Germline CDR1 reads SGHAT; CDR2 reads FQNNGV. This chain's CDR3 is CASSFRGQLNSPLHF.

The chain has TRBV6-2 or TRBV6-3 and TRBJ2-2; TCRdb outputs TRBD1, but without DNA this stays unchecked. The CDR3 loop spans 15 amino acids. In germline, CDR1 is MNHEY, CDR2 SVGEGT. CDR3 sequence: CASSPLSTGTGELFF.

The rearrangement joins TRBV15 to TRBJ1-2; lacking DNA, the TRBD1 call made by TCRdb goes unchecked. Germline assignment: CDR1 LNHNV and CDR2 YYDKDF (reference sequence). CDR3 length: 18 residues. This CDR3 reads CATSRAGEMGRDNYGYTF. The whole variable domain, remainder taken from reference TRBV15 and TRBJ1-2, is DAMVIQNPRYQVTQFGKPVTLSCSQTLNHNVMYWYQQKSSQAPKLLFHYYDKDFNNEADTPDNFQSRRPNTSFCFLDIRSPGLGDTAMYLCATSRAGEMGRDNYGYTFGSGTRLTVV.

V is TRBV2 and J is TRBJ2-3; TCRdb indicates TRBD1, and absent DNA this call remains unverified. Germline V lookup: CDR1 SNHLY, CDR2 FYNNEI. This CDR3 comprises 15 residues. CDR3 loop: CASSSGQGSTDTQYF.

This sequence joins TRBV3-1 and TRBJ2-7. Germline V lookup: CDR1 LGHDT, CDR2 YNNKEL (reference sequence). The CDR3 is 12 residues long. The CDR3: CASSQDRNEQYF.

The chain joins TRBV6-2 or TRBV6-3 to TRBJ2-5; no DNA is available, so the TRBD2 call from TCRdb remains unchecked. The CDR3 is made up of 16 amino acids. The V gene's germline CDR1 is MNHEY and CDR2 SVGEGT. The CDR3 loop is CASSYSGASGSETQYF.